The 28 T cell receptor beta chains reported below all come from one sample, sequenced in a study of shared clonotypes between healthy human individuals. TCRdb's table, derived via immunoSEQ multiplex PCR, lists solely in-frame clones and lacks some. The sample includes roughly 2.5 million clones, approximately 90% of them seen just once. Sequencing was carried out using naive CD4+ T cells sorted from blood. The subset was: CD45RA+ positively selected. The receptors come from a man aged 18 to 30 in good health.

The rearrangement joins TRBV2 to TRBJ2-5; 10 positions match TRBD1. V lost 4 bases to trimming and J lost 4 bases; unmatched junction nucleotides: 6. The CDR3 length is 15 residues. In germline, CDR1 is SNHLY, CDR2 FYNNEI. This CDR3 is CASSARGQGRETQYF. CDR3 nucleotides: TGTGCCAGCAGTGCAAGGGGACAGGGGCGAGAGACCCAGTACTTC.

The chain links TRBV18 to TRBJ1-1; TRBD1 might be the D (6 bases). The CDR3 is 17 residues long. The V gene lost 1 base and the J gene lost 0 bases, with 15 bases spanning the gap. The V gene's germline CDR1 is KGHSH and CDR2 LQKENI. The CDR3 here is CASSPQGGVGLNTEAFF. The DNA for the CDR3 is TGTGCCAGCTCACCACAAGGGGGAGTAGGGTTGAACACTGAAGCTTTCTTT.

Details on this clone: Other DNA sequences within the sample encode an identical CDR3. The V gene is TRBV18, the J gene TRBJ2-3, with 10 bases that match TRBD2. CDR3 length: 15 amino acids. With V trimmed by 6 bases and J by 1 base, 4 bases remained unmatched. The germline CDR1 and CDR2 sequences are KGHSH and LQKENI. The CDR3 protein is CASSPLAGGTDTQYF. CDR3 nucleotide sequence: TGTGCCAGCTCGCCTCTAGCGGGGGGCACAGATACGCAGTATTTT.

The chain is built from TRBV5-4 and TRBJ2-3; 8 bases line up with TRBD2. Trimming took 0 bases from V and 1 from J; bases not matched to a gene: 4. Germline CDR1 and CDR2: SGHNT and YYREEE (reference sequence). This CDR3 has 16 residues. For the CDR3, the DNA is TGTGCCAGCAGCTTGGTCGGGCGGGGGGGCACAGATACGCAGTATTTT. This codes for CASSLVGRGGTDTQYF.

DNA for the CDR3: TGTGCCAGCAGCCCAGCCGGCTCACGCGAGCAGTACTTC. It encodes CASSPAGSREQYF. The chain joins TRBV11-2 to TRBJ2-7; D remains unclear. The CDR3 is 13 amino acids. Between the trimmed V and J ends, which lost 5 bases and 6 bases, there was a span of 14 bases. Germline CDR1 reads SGHAT; CDR2 reads FQNNGV.

The chain couples TRBV30 to TRBJ2-2; D ambiguous. Germline CDR1 reads GTSNPN; CDR2 reads SVGIG (reference sequence). This CDR3 has 13 amino acids. The germline V and J ends were trimmed by 8 bases and 1 base, with 11 bases remaining between them. In nucleotides, the CDR3 is TGTGCCCAGACCCGGCAGAACACCGGGGAGCTGTTTTTT. This sequence encodes CAQTRQNTGELFF.

The chain recombines TRBV28 with TRBJ2-2; 11 bases fit TRBD1. Germline V gives CDR1 MDHEN, CDR2 SYDVKM. V was clipped by 2 bases and J by 3 bases; unmatched bases: 14. The length of the CDR3 is 20 residues. The CDR3 DNA sequence: TGTGCCAGCAGTTTAGCCGGACAGGGGGCGGTAACTCTCCACACCGGGGAGCTGTTTTTT. Its protein is CASSLAGQGAVTLHTGELFF.

The chain combines TRBV11-2 with TRBJ1-6; the D is unclear. The V gene lost 1 base and the J gene lost 7 bases, with 14 bases spanning the gap. This CDR3 comprises 16 residues. Germline lookup yields CDR1 SGHAT and CDR2 FQNNGV. The CDR3 loop reads CASSLVRGEGNSPLHF. The CDR3 DNA sequence: TGTGCCAGCAGCTTAGTGCGCGGGGAAGGGAATTCACCCCTCCACTTT.

The CDR3 loop is CALCLGGSCGISPLHF. Here the CDR3 DNA reads TGTGCCCTGTGTTTAGGGGGCTCTTGCGGCATCTCACCCCTCCACTTT. J is TRBJ1-6 and V is TRBV27; 7 bases fit TRBD1. The CDR3 extends over 16 amino acids. CDR1 is MNHEY, CDR2 SMNVEV, per germline (reference sequence). V trimming: 11 bases; J trimming: 10 bases; junction bases outside the gene matches: 20.

The rearrangement links TRBV9 to TRBJ2-7; maybe TRBD1 (6 bases). This CDR3 has 15 residues. Germline V gene sequence: CDR1 SGDLS, CDR2 YYNGEE. Trimming took 8 bases from V and 5 from J, leaving 23 bases between them. The CDR3: CASSRQVSGVHEQYF. For the CDR3, the DNA is TGTGCCAGTTCTCGACAGGTATCAGGGGTCCACGAGCAGTACTTC. The full variable domain, its missing parts supplied by reference TRBV9 and TRBJ2-7, is DSGVTQTPKHLITATGQRVTLRCSPRSGDLSVYWYQQSLDQGLQFLIQYYNGEERAKGNILERFSAQQFPDLHSELNLSSLELGDSALYFCASSRQVSGVHEQYFGPGTRLTVT.

This clone showed up just once. CDR3 sequence reads: CASSLFLAGYNEQFF. In nucleotides, the CDR3 is TGTGCCAGCAGCTTGTTCTTAGCGGGGTACAATGAGCAGTTCTTC. The chain carries TRBV5-4 and TRBJ2-1, with 8 bases matching TRBD2. The junction had 4 bases not matched to a gene; V was cut back by 1 base and J by 4 bases. The CDR3 totals 15 residues. Germline assignment: CDR1 SGHNT and CDR2 YYREEE (reference sequence).

V is TRBV5-1 and J is TRBJ2-4; the match to TRBD1 covers 7 bases. V was clipped by 4 bases and J by 8 bases; unmatched bases: 9. This CDR3 is 14 amino acids long. CDR1 and CDR2 from the germline V gene are SGHRS and YFSETQ. The CDR3 DNA reads TGCGCCAGCAGCGATCAGGGGGAGAGGGACATTCAGTACTTC. Its protein is CASSDQGERDIQYF.

As regards this clone: Different DNA sequences within this sample yield the same CDR3. The rearrangement links TRBV15 to TRBJ1-3; D is uncertain. Looked up from germline, CDR1 is LNHNV and CDR2 is YYDKDF (reference sequence). CDR3 length equals 13 residues. V was cut by 5 bases and J by 0 bases, with 5 bases left in between. The CDR3 loop is CATSVDSGNTIYF. In DNA, the CDR3 is TGTGCCACCAGCGTGGACTCTGGAAACACCATATATTTT. The variable domain in full, with the rest retrieved from reference TRBV15 and TRBJ1-3, is DAMVIQNPRYQVTQFGKPVTLSCSQTLNHNVMYWYQQKSSQAPKLLFHYYDKDFNNEADTPDNFQSRRPNTSFCFLDIRSPGLGDTAMYLCATSVDSGNTIYFGEGSWLTVV.

The genes are TRBV7-6 and TRBJ1-6; 10 bases agree with TRBD1. This CDR3 has 15 amino acids. The germline V gene encodes CDR1 SGHVS and CDR2 FNYEAQ. The ends lost 7 bases at V and 7 bases at J; junction bases unmatched: 7. CDR3 residues: CASTMGQGQNSPLHF. CDR3 nucleotide sequence: TGTGCCAGCACCATGGGACAGGGGCAAAATTCACCCCTCCACTTT.

This clone showed up just a few times. The identical CDR3 is also encoded by other nucleotide sequences in the sample. The V gene is TRBV7-2, the J gene TRBJ2-6; D not resolved. The CDR3 is 14 residues long. The ends were cut back, 2 bases at V and 1 base at J, with 3 bases in the middle. Germline V gene data show CDR1 as SGHTA and CDR2 as FQGNSA. The CDR3 is CASSLNSGANVLTF. The CDR3 region has the DNA TGTGCCAGCAGCTTAAATTCTGGGGCCAACGTCCTGACTTTC.

This sequence joins TRBV6-6 and TRBJ1-2; weak D call: TRBD1 (5 bases). Looked up from germline, CDR1 is MNHNY and CDR2 is SVGAGI (reference sequence). The CDR3 length is 14 residues. The germline V and J ends were trimmed by 2 bases and 2 bases, with 9 bases remaining between them. The CDR3 nucleotides are TGTGCCAGCAGTTACAAAGGGGCGAACTATGGCTACACCTTC. Amino acids: CASSYKGANYGYTF.

Of note for this clone: Distinct nucleotide sequences in the sample also encode this CDR3. V is TRBV18 and J is TRBJ2-7; TRBD2 matches at 8 bases. This CDR3 spans 14 amino acids. V shed 0 bases and J 4 bases; nucleotides not matched to a gene: 2. The germline gives CDR1 KGHSH, CDR2 LQKENI. The CDR3 region is CASSPPGRGYEQYF. The CDR3 DNA follows: TGTGCCAGCTCACCACCCGGGAGGGGATACGAGCAGTACTTC.

The chain is built from TRBV27 and TRBJ2-7; no clear D gene. Germline CDR1 and CDR2: MNHEY and SMNVEV (reference sequence). V was shortened by 5 bases and J by 6 bases, with 14 bases between the two germline ends. The CDR3 extends over 13 amino acids. The CDR3 DNA reads TGTGCCAGCAGTCCCCTAAGAAGGAGCGAGCAGTACTTC. Its protein is CASSPLRRSEQYF.

The CDR3 region is CASSLVRYEQYF. The DNA for the CDR3 is TGTGCCAGCAGTTTGGTACGGTACGAGCAGTACTTC. The chain employs TRBV6-6 and TRBJ2-7, with no clear D. V was clipped by 4 bases and J by 4 bases, with 8 bases between them. The CDR3 has 12 amino acids. CDR1 MNHNY and CDR2 SVGAGI come from the germline V gene (reference sequence).

This chain uses TRBV5-1 with TRBJ1-4; tentative D call: TRBD1 (6 bases). The germline V gene has CDR1 SGHRS and CDR2 YFSETQ. The V gene lost 3 bases and the J gene lost 7 bases, with 7 bases spanning the gap. This CDR3 has 12 amino acids. CDR3 in amino acids: CASSSQGEKLFF. The CDR3, as DNA: TGCGCCAGCAGCTCACAGGGTGAAAAACTGTTTTTT.

This clone was observed a single time. The rearrangement uses TRBV7-8 and TRBJ2-5; no clear D. CDR1 and CDR2 from the germline V gene are SGHVS and FQNEAQ. This CDR3 is built from 15 residues. Deletions cut 1 base from V and 3 bases from J, with 12 bases between. The CDR3 loop reads CASSLDGGPEETQYF. The CDR3 nucleotides read TGTGCCAGCAGCTTAGACGGCGGCCCTGAAGAGACCCAGTACTTC.

The CDR3 loop reads CAWSVTRTNTGELFF. For the CDR3, the DNA is TGTGCCTGGAGTGTAACCAGGACGAACACCGGGGAGCTGTTTTTT. This chain links TRBV30 with TRBJ2-2; D ambiguous. Trimming left V 0 bases short and J 0 bases short, with 8 bases between. CDR1 is GTSNPN, CDR2 SVGIG, per germline (reference sequence). The CDR3 loop spans 15 amino acids.

The V call is TRBV10-1, the J call TRBJ2-2, with D perhaps matching TRBD1 (5 bases). CDR3 length: 15 residues. Trimming took off 3 bases at V and 0 bases at J, with 8 bases between the two ends. The germline gives CDR1 WNHNN, CDR2 SYGVQD (reference sequence). The CDR3 DNA reads as TGCGCCAGCAGTGAAAGGGGCCCGAACACCGGGGAGCTGTTTTTT. Translating it yields CASSERGPNTGELFF.

The chain employs TRBV7-8 and TRBJ1-1; D call uncertain. Germline CDR1 is SGHVS and CDR2 is FQNEAQ. This CDR3 contains 14 residues. V was trimmed by 1 base and J by 0 bases, leaving 6 bases between them. The CDR3 coding sequence is TGTGCCAGCAGCTTAGGGGCAGTGAACACTGAAGCTTTCTTT. Amino acids: CASSLGAVNTEAFF. The full variable domain, in which reference TRBV7-8 and TRBJ1-1 provide the parts outside the CDR3, is GAGVSQSPRYKVAKRGQDVALRCDPISGHVSLFWYQQALGQGPEFLTYFQNEAQLDKSGLPSDRFFAERPEGSVSTLKIQRTQQEDSAVYLCASSLGAVNTEAFFGQGTRLTVV.

This chain links TRBV27 with TRBJ2-5; tentative D call: TRBD1 (6 bases). CDR3 length equals 13 residues. Trimming removed 2 bases at V and 3 bases at J, with 7 bases between. Germline V gene data show CDR1 as MNHEY and CDR2 as SMNVEV (reference sequence). CDR3 DNA sequence: TGTGCCAGCAGTTTAGGACAGAAAGAGACCCAGTACTTC. This translates into CASSLGQKETQYF.

Comment on this clone: The sample has other DNA sequences that encode this CDR3 too. The rearrangement uses TRBV7-9 and TRBJ1-4; D is ambiguous. The germline CDR1 and CDR2 sequences are SEHNR and FQNEAQ (reference sequence). V lost 1 base and J lost 2, with 5 bases in between. The CDR3 has 14 amino acids. The CDR3 loop is CASSLGRTNEKLFF. The DNA for the CDR3 is TGTGCCAGCAGCTTAGGGCGGACTAATGAAAAACTGTTTTTT.

The V and J genes are TRBV6-6 and TRBJ2-2; 8 bases map to TRBD1. V lost 10 bases, J lost 1 base, and 8 bases stayed unmatched. CDR3 length equals 15 residues. Germline V gene sequence: CDR1 MNHNY, CDR2 SVGAGI (reference sequence). The DNA for the CDR3 is TGTGCCACTAAAGGGGGGACAGGGAACACCGGGGAGCTGTTTTTT. This translates into CATKGGTGNTGELFF.

The V and J genes are TRBV7-8 and TRBJ1-6; no clear D. From germline, CDR1 is SGHVS and CDR2 FQNEAQ. Trimming removed 5 bases from V and 9 bases from J, with 8 bases in between. The CDR3 has 12 amino acids. CDR3 nucleotide sequence: TGTGCCAGCAGCCCCATGGGTTCACCCCTCCACTTT. This translates into CASSPMGSPLHF.